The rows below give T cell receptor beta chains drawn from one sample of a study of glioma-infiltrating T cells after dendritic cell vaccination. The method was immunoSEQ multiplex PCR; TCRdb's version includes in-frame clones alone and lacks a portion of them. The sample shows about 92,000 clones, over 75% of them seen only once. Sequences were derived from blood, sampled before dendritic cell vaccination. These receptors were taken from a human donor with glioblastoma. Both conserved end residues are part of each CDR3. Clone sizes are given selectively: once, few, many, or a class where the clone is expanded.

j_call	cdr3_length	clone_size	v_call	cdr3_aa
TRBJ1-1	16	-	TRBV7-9	CASSLGQGFWNTEAFF
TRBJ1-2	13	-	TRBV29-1	CSVEDFEVRGYTF
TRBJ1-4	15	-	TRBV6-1	CASRDRGATNEKLFF
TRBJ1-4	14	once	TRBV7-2	CASSFDRASEKLFF
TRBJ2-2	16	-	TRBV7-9	CASSSDSRDNTGELFF
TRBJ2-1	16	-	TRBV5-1	CASSLDRTGDYNEQFF
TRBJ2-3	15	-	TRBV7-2	CASSLASQQGDTQYF
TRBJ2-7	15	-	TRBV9	CASSPAVQGNYEQYF
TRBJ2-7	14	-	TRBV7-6	CASSPRDKTYEQYF
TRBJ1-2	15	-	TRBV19	CASSTRTGGAYGYTF
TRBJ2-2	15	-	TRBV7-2	CASSIDSANTGELFF
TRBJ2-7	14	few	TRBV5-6	CASSRTSGAYEQYF
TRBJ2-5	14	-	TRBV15	CATSRGGAGGTQYF
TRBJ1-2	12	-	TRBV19	CASYSGINGYTF
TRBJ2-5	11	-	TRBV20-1	CSARGMETQYF
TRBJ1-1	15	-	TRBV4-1	CASSQLLGEGTEAFF
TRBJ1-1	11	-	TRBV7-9	CASSTGIEAFF
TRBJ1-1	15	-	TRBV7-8	CASSQIFHMNTEAFF
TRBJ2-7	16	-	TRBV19	CASSFRTGPSSYEQYF
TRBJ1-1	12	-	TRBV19	CATDRGDTEAFF
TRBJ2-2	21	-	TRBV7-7	CASSGRTGLAGGDANTGELFF
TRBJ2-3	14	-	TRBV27	CASSPGTRPDTQYF
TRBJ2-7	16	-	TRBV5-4	CASSLGGLANRYEQYF
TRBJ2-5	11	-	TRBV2	CASSVGETQYF
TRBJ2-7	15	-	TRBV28	CASNIGTGHSYEQYF
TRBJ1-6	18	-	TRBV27	CASRREGRSSSYNSPLHF
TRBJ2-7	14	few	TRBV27	CASSYSGDSYEQYF
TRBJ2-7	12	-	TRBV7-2	CASSLQGGRWYF
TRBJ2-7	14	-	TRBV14	CASSPRQGAGEQYF
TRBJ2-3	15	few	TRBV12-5	CASGLVLGHTDTQYF
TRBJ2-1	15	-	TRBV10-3	CAISEPRTSNNEQFF
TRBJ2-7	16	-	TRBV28	CASSPLTSGASYEQYF
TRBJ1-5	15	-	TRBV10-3	CAISGGDRSNQPQHF
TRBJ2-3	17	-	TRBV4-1	CASSQEVPGSYTDTQYF
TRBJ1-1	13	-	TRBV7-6	CASSFGGYTEAFF
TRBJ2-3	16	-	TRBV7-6	CASSLAARGLSDTQYF
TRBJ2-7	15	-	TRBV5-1	CASSWTGGAAYEQYF